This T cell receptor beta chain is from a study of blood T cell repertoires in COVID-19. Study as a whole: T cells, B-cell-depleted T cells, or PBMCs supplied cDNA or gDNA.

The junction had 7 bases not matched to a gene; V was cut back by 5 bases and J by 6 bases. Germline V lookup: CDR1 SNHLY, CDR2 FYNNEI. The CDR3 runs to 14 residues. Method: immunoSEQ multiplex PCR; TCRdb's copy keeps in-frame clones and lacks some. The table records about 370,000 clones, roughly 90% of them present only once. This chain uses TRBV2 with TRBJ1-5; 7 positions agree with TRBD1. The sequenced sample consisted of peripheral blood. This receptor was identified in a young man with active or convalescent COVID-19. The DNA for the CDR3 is TGTGCCAGCAGTTCAGGGGGAGTGGGTCAGCCCCAGCATTTT. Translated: CASSSGGVGQPQHF.